Here is one TCR beta chain with its context. The sample is drawn from a study of blood T cells in healthy people across ages. Trimming removed 3 bases at V and 10 bases at J, with 13 bases between. CDR1 is DFQATT and CDR2 is SNEGSKA in the germline V gene (reference sequence). The CDR3 contains 13 residues. The second PCR ran 7 to 11 cycles with a sample-barcoded 5' primer and J-beta primers. TCRdb re-derived calls from the 5' RACE reads in MiXCR, one entry per CDR3 protein. This sample yields about 1.5 million distinct CDR3 sequences, of which 42% are seen a single time; around 8% belongs to the top ten.

This chain uses TRBV20-1 with TRBJ1-6; D perhaps matches TRBD1 (5 bases). The receptor comes from a woman aged 18-30 years in good health. Sequencing was carried out using blood. The CDR3 DNA sequence: TGCAGTGCTAGTCCAGGGTGGAACTCACCCCTCCACTTT. It yields the protein CSASPGWNSPLHF.